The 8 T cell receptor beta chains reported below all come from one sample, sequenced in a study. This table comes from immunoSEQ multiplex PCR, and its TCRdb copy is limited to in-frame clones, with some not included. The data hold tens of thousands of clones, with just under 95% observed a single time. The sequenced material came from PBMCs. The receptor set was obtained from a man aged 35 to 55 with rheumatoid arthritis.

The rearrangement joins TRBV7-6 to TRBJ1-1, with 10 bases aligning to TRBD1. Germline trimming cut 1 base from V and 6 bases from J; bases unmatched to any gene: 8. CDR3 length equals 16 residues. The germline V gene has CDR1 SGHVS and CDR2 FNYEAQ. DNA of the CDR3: TGTGCCAGCAGCTTAGGGTCTAGGACAGGGGGAGCTGAAGCTTTCTTT. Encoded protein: CASSLGSRTGGAEAFF.

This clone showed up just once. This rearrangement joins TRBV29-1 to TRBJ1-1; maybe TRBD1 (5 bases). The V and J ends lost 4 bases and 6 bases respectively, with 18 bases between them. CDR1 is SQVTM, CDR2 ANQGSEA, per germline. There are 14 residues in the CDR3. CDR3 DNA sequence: TGCAGCGTTGTTCGGGACCCCTATTTGGCTGAAGCTTTCTTT. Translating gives CSVVRDPYLAEAFF.

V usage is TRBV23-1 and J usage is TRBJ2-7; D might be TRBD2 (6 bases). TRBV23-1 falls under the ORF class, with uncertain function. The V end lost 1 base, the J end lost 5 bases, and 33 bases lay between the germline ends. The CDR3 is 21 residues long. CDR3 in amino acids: CASSQWSQEGLLSHRKDEQYF. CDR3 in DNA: TGCGCCAGCAGTCAATGGAGCCAGGAGGGCCTCCTCTCGCATAGGAAAGACGAGCAGTACTTC.

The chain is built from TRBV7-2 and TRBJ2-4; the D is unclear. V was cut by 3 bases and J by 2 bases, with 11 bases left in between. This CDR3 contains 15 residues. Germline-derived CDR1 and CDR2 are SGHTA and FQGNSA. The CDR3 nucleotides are TGTGCCAGCAGCTTCGGGCAGAGGACCAAAAACATTCAGTACTTC. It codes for CASSFGQRTKNIQYF.

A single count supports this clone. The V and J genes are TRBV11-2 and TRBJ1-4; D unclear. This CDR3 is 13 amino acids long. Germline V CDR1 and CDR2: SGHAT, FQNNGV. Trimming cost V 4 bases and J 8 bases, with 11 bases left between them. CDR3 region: CASSYTGFEKLFF. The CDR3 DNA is TGTGCCAGCAGCTATACGGGGTTCGAAAAACTGTTTTTT.

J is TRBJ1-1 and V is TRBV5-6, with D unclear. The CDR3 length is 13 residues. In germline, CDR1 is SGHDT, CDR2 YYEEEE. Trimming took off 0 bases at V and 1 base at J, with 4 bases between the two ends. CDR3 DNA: TGTGCCAGCAGCTTGGATCAGAACACTGAAGCTTTCTTT. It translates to CASSLDQNTEAFF.

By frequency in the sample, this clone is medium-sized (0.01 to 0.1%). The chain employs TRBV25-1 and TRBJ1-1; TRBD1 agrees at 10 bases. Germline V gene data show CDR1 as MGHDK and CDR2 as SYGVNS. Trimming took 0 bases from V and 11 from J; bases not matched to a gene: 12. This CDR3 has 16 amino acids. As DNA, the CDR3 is TGTGCCAGCAGTGAATATATGGGGACAGGGGAAGGAGGGGCTTTCTTT. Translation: CASSEYMGTGEGGAFF.

The DNA of the CDR3 is TGTGCCAGCTCCTTCGGCTCCTACAATGAGCAGTTCTTC. It specifies CASSFGSYNEQFF. The chain employs TRBV27 and TRBJ2-1; D gene uncertain. V gave up 8 bases and J gave up 0 bases, with 8 bases separating them. CDR3 length: 13 amino acids. The germline CDR1 and CDR2 sequences are MNHEY and SMNVEV (reference sequence).